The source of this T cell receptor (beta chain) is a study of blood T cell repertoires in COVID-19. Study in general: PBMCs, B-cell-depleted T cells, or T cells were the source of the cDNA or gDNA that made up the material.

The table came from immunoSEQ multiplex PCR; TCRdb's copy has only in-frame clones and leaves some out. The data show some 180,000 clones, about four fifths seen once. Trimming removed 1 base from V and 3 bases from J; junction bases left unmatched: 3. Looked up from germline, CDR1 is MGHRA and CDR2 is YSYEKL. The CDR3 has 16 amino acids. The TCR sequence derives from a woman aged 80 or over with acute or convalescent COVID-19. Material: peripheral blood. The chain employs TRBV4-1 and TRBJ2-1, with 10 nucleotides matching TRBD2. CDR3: CASSQVVAGGYNEQFF. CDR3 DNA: TGCGCCAGCAGCCAAGTCGTAGCGGGAGGCTACAATGAGCAGTTCTTC.